This TCR beta chain derives from a study of blood T cell repertoires in COVID-19. As for the study in general: There were acute and convalescent COVID-19 samples, and they came from the United States, Italy and Spain. Sample material is recorded as cDNA or gDNA derived from T cells, B-cell-depleted T cells, or PBMCs.

This CDR3 comprises 14 residues. The V gene's germline CDR1 is SGHAT and CDR2 FQNNGV. The V gene lost 4 bases and the J gene lost 2 bases, with 12 bases spanning the gap. Study processing details: Reference gene primer amplification yielded estimated nucleated cell counts. TCRdb keeps only in-frame clones here, not all; method: immunoSEQ multiplex PCR. D and trimming were read from the DNA, whereas the V and J calls and clone size are those reported in that table. The sample has fewer than 350,000 clones; approximately 83% are singletons. V is TRBV11-2 and J is TRBJ2-7; D gene ambiguous. This sequence originates from a woman under 40 who had recovered from COVID-19. The specimen was peripheral blood. DNA of the CDR3: TGTGCCAGCAGCTCTCTTCATCGCGCCTACGAGCAGTACTTC. Translating it yields CASSSLHRAYEQYF.